Presented here are 32 T cell receptor beta chains from one specimen sequenced in a study of blood T cell repertoires in COVID-19. The repertoire was sequenced with immunoSEQ multiplex PCR; TCRdb's copy has only in-frame clones and lacks some. The sample lists approximately 150,000 clones; 78% were seen once. The sample was peripheral blood. The source is a woman in her sixties with acute or convalescent COVID-19.

The chain joins TRBV11-2 to TRBJ1-4; 11 nucleotides align to TRBD1. From germline, CDR1 is SGHAT and CDR2 FQNNGV. V trimming: 5 bases; J trimming: 7 bases; junction bases outside the gene matches: 6. The CDR3 runs 15 residues. The CDR3 loop is CASSTGQGATEKLFF. The CDR3 region has the DNA TGTGCCAGCAGCACAGGACAGGGGGCAACTGAAAAACTGTTTTTT. Complete variable domain (other parts from reference TRBV11-2 and TRBJ1-4): EAGVAQSPRYKIIEKRQSVAFWCNPISGHATLYWYQQILGQGPKLLIQFQNNGVVDDSQLPKDRFSAERLKGVDSTLKIQPAKLEDSAVYLCASSTGQGATEKLFFGSGTQLSVL.

The V call is TRBV19, the J call TRBJ1-1, with TRBD1 as a possible D gene (5 bases). Trimming cost V 7 bases and J 3 bases, with 18 bases left between them. From germline, CDR1 is LNHDA and CDR2 SQIVND (reference sequence). This CDR3 has 15 amino acids. In DNA, the CDR3 is TGTGCCAGTACCCCTTTCGGGGGTGGGTACACTGAAGCTTTCTTT. This gives the protein CASTPFGGGYTEAFF.

The chain has TRBV30 and TRBJ1-2, with 10 bases identical to TRBD1. Germline V gene lookup returns CDR1 GTSNPN and CDR2 SVGIG (reference sequence). The CDR3 contains 13 residues. The junction had 8 bases not matched to a gene; V was cut back by 5 bases and J by 8 bases. The CDR3 here is CAWDRGRAGGYTF. CDR3 DNA: TGTGCCTGGGACAGGGGGCGGGCTGGAGGCTACACCTTC.

The CDR3 region has the DNA TGCGCCAGCAGCTTGCCTAGCGGGATAGGTGAGCAGTTCTTC. This gives the protein CASSLPSGIGEQFF. This chain joins TRBV5-1 and TRBJ2-1, with 9 bases matching TRBD2. The CDR3 has 14 residues. V lost 1 base and J lost 9; bases outside the gene matches: 5. CDR1 is SGHRS, CDR2 YFSETQ, per germline.

CDR3 in DNA: TGTGCCAGCAGCTTCGATAGCGGAAGCTCCTACAATGAGCAGTTCTTC. It yields the protein CASSFDSGSSYNEQFF. This sequence joins TRBV7-9 and TRBJ2-1, with a possible D match to TRBD2 (6 bases). This CDR3 is 16 amino acids long. Germline loops: CDR1 SEHNR, CDR2 FQNEAQ (reference sequence). V was pared by 3 bases and J by 0 bases, with 12 bases between.

This clone appeared a single time. The chain joins TRBV27 to TRBJ1-5, with TRBD1 matching over 8 bases. Germline CDR1 is MNHEY and CDR2 is SMNVEV (reference sequence). The V segment lost 4 bases and the J segment 1 base; nucleotides outside the gene matches: 9. This CDR3 region has 17 residues. This CDR3 is CASSSTGTGGSNQPQHF. DNA for the CDR3: TGTGCCAGCAGTTCCACCGGGACAGGTGGAAGCAATCAGCCCCAGCATTTT.

This clone was counted a few times. This chain uses TRBV28 with TRBJ1-5; D is perhaps TRBD1 (6 bases). The CDR3 totals 13 residues. CDR1 and CDR2 from the germline V gene are MDHEN and SYDVKM. The V and J ends lost 8 bases and 6 bases respectively, with 14 bases between them. The CDR3 region is CASGRGVSQPQHF. In DNA form, the CDR3 reads TGTGCCAGCGGCAGGGGCGTTAGTCAGCCCCAGCATTTT.

In DNA form, the CDR3 reads TGTGCCAGCAGTGTTCGGGACAGGGAGTATGGCTACACCTTC. Translation: CASSVRDREYGYTF. This chain connects TRBV2 to TRBJ1-2, with TRBD1 matching over 9 bases. After removal of 4 bases from V and 5 bases from J, the junction contained 5 bases not matched to a gene. The CDR3 consists of 14 residues. Germline values: CDR1 SNHLY, CDR2 FYNNEI.

This chain joins TRBV6-5 and TRBJ1-1; TRBD1 might be the D (6 bases). V gave up 6 bases and J gave up 6 bases, with 20 bases separating them. Looked up from germline, CDR1 is MNHEY and CDR2 is SVGAGI. The CDR3 is 15 residues long. DNA for the CDR3: TGTGCCAGCAGCAAACCAACTCGGGGGGCCCCTGAAGCTTTCTTT. Translation gives CASSKPTRGAPEAFF.

The gene calls are TRBV19 and TRBJ2-6, with 7 bases that match TRBD2. Per the germline V gene, CDR1 is LNHDA and CDR2 is SQIVND (reference sequence). This CDR3 has 16 amino acids. Trimming cost V 7 bases and J 2 bases; bases outside gene matches: 8. This CDR3 reads CASTPGGRTGANVLTF. The CDR3 bases are TGTGCCAGTACCCCCGGCGGGAGAACTGGGGCCAACGTCCTGACTTTC. The full variable domain, completed using reference TRBV19 and TRBJ2-6, is DGGITQSPKYLFRKEGQNVTLSCEQNLNHDAMYWYRQDPGQGLRLIYYSQIVNDFQKGDIAEGYSVSREKKESFPLTVTSAQKNPTAFYLCASTPGGRTGANVLTFGAGSRLTVL.

The rearrangement links TRBV7-8 to TRBJ1-1, with unresolved D. The germline gives CDR1 SGHVS, CDR2 FQNEAQ. The germline V and J ends were trimmed by 5 bases and 5 bases, with 12 bases remaining between them. This CDR3 contains 13 residues. The CDR3 nucleotides are TGTGCCAGCAGCCTAATGGAGAGGACTGAAGCTTTCTTT. This sequence encodes CASSLMERTEAFF.

This clone showed up just a few times. V and J are TRBV5-1 and TRBJ2-3; D gene unclear. V lost 7 bases and J 1 base, leaving 7 bases between the germline ends. The V gene's germline CDR1 is SGHRS and CDR2 YFSETQ. The CDR3 spans 12 residues. CDR3 coding DNA: TGCGCCAGCGGTCCGGGCACAGATACGCAGTATTTT. Its translation: CASGPGTDTQYF.

DNA for the CDR3: TGCGCCAGCAGCCCCGGCTACGAGCAGTACTTC. Amino acid sequence: CASSPGYEQYF. This rearrangement joins TRBV4-1 to TRBJ2-7, with D uncertain. This CDR3 region has 11 residues. Germline V gene data show CDR1 as MGHRA and CDR2 as YSYEKL. V gave up 4 bases and J gave up 3 bases, with 4 bases separating them.

V and J are TRBV27 and TRBJ1-5, with a weak D call TRBD1 (6 bases). CDR1 is MNHEY and CDR2 is SMNVEV in the germline V gene (reference sequence). The CDR3 spans 15 residues. V lost 6 bases and J lost 4, with 16 bases in between. The CDR3 sequence: CASSIWGTSNQPQHF. The DNA for the CDR3 is TGTGCCAGCAGCATTTGGGGGACATCAAATCAGCCCCAGCATTTT.

This chain uses TRBV19 with TRBJ1-1; D perhaps matches TRBD1 (6 bases). This CDR3 has 14 residues. In germline, CDR1 is LNHDA, CDR2 SQIVND (reference sequence). Trimming removed 5 bases from V and 0 bases from J, with 10 bases in between. CDR3 region: CASSVQGMNTEAFF. The DNA of the CDR3 is TGTGCCAGTAGTGTACAGGGTATGAACACTGAAGCTTTCTTT.

The rearrangement links TRBV28 to TRBJ2-3; the match to TRBD2 covers 10 bases. The CDR3 loop spans 17 amino acids. Germline V lookup: CDR1 MDHEN, CDR2 SYDVKM. After removal of 7 bases from V and 0 bases from J, the junction contained 10 bases not matched to a gene. CDR3 sequence: CASISPGLASSTDTQYF. In DNA, the CDR3 is TGTGCCAGCATTTCCCCGGGACTAGCGTCGAGCACAGATACGCAGTATTTT.

The V gene is TRBV6-5, the J gene TRBJ2-7; TRBD2 matches 9 bases. CDR3 length: 14 amino acids. Germline loops: CDR1 MNHEY, CDR2 SVGAGI. Trimming at V came to 6 bases and at J to 2 bases, leaving 5 bases not matched to a gene. This CDR3 is CASSRTSAAYEQYF. The CDR3 region has the DNA TGTGCCAGCAGCCGGACTAGCGCGGCCTACGAGCAGTACTTC.

The chain links TRBV6-6 to TRBJ1-3; unclear D gene. Germline CDR1 and CDR2: MNHNY and SVGAGI (reference sequence). There are 19 residues in the CDR3. Trimming shortened V by 5 bases and J by 4 bases, and 27 bases separated the two germline ends. The chain's CDR3 is CASSPPRKFKPGVGNTIYF. CDR3 DNA: TGTGCCAGCAGTCCCCCTCGAAAGTTCAAGCCAGGCGTGGGAAACACCATATATTTT.

This rearrangement joins TRBV7-8 to TRBJ1-5, with unresolved D. CDR1 SGHVS and CDR2 FQNEAQ come from the germline V gene. Trimming removed 0 bases from V and 5 bases from J, with 11 bases in between. The CDR3 extends over 15 amino acids. CDR3 in amino acids: CASSLARGSYQPQHF. In nucleotides, the CDR3 is TGTGCCAGCAGCTTAGCGCGGGGTTCTTATCAGCCCCAGCATTTT.

J is TRBJ2-1 and V is TRBV5-1; 10 nucleotides align to TRBD1. Germline V gives CDR1 SGHRS, CDR2 YFSETQ. CDR3 size: 15 residues. Trimming at V came to 5 bases and at J to 6 bases, leaving 8 bases not matched to a gene. Here the CDR3 reads CASSRSGTGANEQFF. The CDR3 DNA reads TGCGCCAGCAGTCGGTCCGGGACAGGGGCCAATGAGCAGTTCTTC.

This chain connects TRBV10-3 to TRBJ1-5; tentatively, D is TRBD1 (5 bases). Germline CDR1 reads ENHRY; CDR2 reads SYGVKD. V shed 4 bases and J shed 5 bases, with 12 bases lying between them. The CDR3 is 14 residues long. The CDR3 DNA follows: TGTGCCATCAGTGCTGGGGGGAAGGATCAGCCCCAGCATTTT. The encoded protein is CAISAGGKDQPQHF.

This chain links TRBV15 with TRBJ2-3; TRBD2 matches 10 bases. There are 16 residues in the CDR3. Germline values: CDR1 LNHNV, CDR2 YYDKDF (reference sequence). Losses at the gene ends were 1 base for V and 0 bases for J; bases not matched to a gene: 1. In DNA form, the CDR3 reads TGTGCCACCAGCAGAGGGACTAGCGGAAGCACAGATACGCAGTATTTT. Translation gives CATSRGTSGSTDTQYF.

The sample holds a few counts of this clone. The gene calls are TRBV27 and TRBJ2-1, with a tentative D call TRBD2 (6 bases). V was clipped by 0 bases and J by 3 bases, with 18 bases between them. Germline CDR1 is MNHEY and CDR2 is SMNVEV (reference sequence). The CDR3 spans 18 residues. CDR3 protein: CASSLSLLLAPLYNEQFF. The CDR3, as DNA: TGTGCCAGCAGTTTATCTCTACTCCTAGCGCCCCTCTACAATGAGCAGTTCTTC.

This clone appeared once. This chain joins TRBV27 and TRBJ2-3, with 12 bases aligning to TRBD2. The CDR3 contains 18 residues. Per germline, CDR1 MNHEY and CDR2 SMNVEV (reference sequence). Trimming cost V 5 bases and J 5 bases; bases outside gene matches: 14. The CDR3 region has the DNA TGTGCCAGCAGTCCATACATCCCTAGCGGGAGGGGTGGAGATACGCAGTATTTT. Translating it yields CASSPYIPSGRGGDTQYF.

J is TRBJ2-3 and V is TRBV11-1; D is unresolved. Germline V gives CDR1 SGHAT, CDR2 FQDESV (reference sequence). V was cut by 2 bases and J by 2 bases, with 8 bases left in between. The CDR3 spans 14 residues. The CDR3, as DNA: TGTGCCAGCAGCTTAACTGGTTACACAGATACGCAGTATTTT. Its translation: CASSLTGYTDTQYF.

The J gene is TRBJ1-2, the V gene TRBV10-3; no clear D gene. The CDR3 is made up of 13 amino acids. CDR1 and CDR2 from the germline V gene are ENHRY and SYGVKD. Trimming removed 4 bases from V and 2 bases from J, with 8 bases in between. The CDR3 here is CAISGAENYGYTF. The CDR3 coding sequence is TGTGCCATCAGTGGGGCCGAGAACTATGGCTACACCTTC.

This chain joins TRBV19 and TRBJ1-4; TRBD1 matches at 7 bases. The CDR3 spans 18 residues. The germline V gene encodes CDR1 LNHDA and CDR2 SQIVND (reference sequence). J was trimmed by 0 bases and V by 6 bases; bases with no gene match: 13. As DNA, the CDR3 is TGTGCCAGTAGGCCGGGACAGACCCTGATTGCAACTAATGAAAAACTGTTTTTT. It encodes CASRPGQTLIATNEKLFF.

As regards this clone: The sample has other DNA sequences that encode this CDR3 too. V is TRBV28 and J is TRBJ1-2; 7 positions agree with TRBD1. Looked up from germline, CDR1 is MDHEN and CDR2 is SYDVKM. CDR3 size: 12 residues. J lost 4 bases, V lost 4 bases, and 0 bases had no gene match. CDR3 sequence reads: CASSSGGYGYTF. CDR3 bases: TGTGCCAGCAGTTCAGGGGGCTATGGCTACACCTTC.

The chain couples TRBV2 to TRBJ1-6; no reliable D call. V was shortened by 2 bases and J by 4 bases, with 6 bases between the two germline ends. The CDR3 length is 14 residues. CDR1 is SNHLY, CDR2 FYNNEI, per germline. The CDR3 bases are TGTGCCAGCAGTGAACTAGTTTATAATTCACCCCTCCACTTT. Amino acid sequence: CASSELVYNSPLHF.

The V and J genes are TRBV5-1 and TRBJ2-5; no reliable D call. Germline CDR1 reads SGHRS; CDR2 reads YFSETQ. The V and J ends lost 0 bases and 2 bases respectively, with 8 bases between them. This CDR3 comprises 14 residues. CDR3: CASSLALLQETQYF. As DNA, the CDR3 is TGCGCCAGCAGCTTGGCCCTCTTACAAGAGACCCAGTACTTC.

The V and J genes are TRBV5-6 and TRBJ1-1, with D possibly matching TRBD1 (5 bases). The germline V gene has CDR1 SGHDT and CDR2 YYEEEE. Trimming shortened V by 3 bases and J by 4 bases, and 7 bases separated the two germline ends. The CDR3 has 12 residues. The CDR3 loop reads CASSWGVTEAFF. The CDR3 bases are TGTGCCAGCAGCTGGGGGGTCACTGAAGCTTTCTTT.

The chain recombines TRBV7-9 with TRBJ1-1; D remains unclear. CDR1 SEHNR and CDR2 FQNEAQ come from the germline V gene (reference sequence). CDR3 length equals 15 residues. The V gene lost 0 bases and the J gene lost 0 bases, with 8 bases spanning the gap. CDR3 loop: CASSLAATMNTEAFF. In DNA, the CDR3 is TGTGCCAGCAGCTTAGCAGCTACCATGAACACTGAAGCTTTCTTT.